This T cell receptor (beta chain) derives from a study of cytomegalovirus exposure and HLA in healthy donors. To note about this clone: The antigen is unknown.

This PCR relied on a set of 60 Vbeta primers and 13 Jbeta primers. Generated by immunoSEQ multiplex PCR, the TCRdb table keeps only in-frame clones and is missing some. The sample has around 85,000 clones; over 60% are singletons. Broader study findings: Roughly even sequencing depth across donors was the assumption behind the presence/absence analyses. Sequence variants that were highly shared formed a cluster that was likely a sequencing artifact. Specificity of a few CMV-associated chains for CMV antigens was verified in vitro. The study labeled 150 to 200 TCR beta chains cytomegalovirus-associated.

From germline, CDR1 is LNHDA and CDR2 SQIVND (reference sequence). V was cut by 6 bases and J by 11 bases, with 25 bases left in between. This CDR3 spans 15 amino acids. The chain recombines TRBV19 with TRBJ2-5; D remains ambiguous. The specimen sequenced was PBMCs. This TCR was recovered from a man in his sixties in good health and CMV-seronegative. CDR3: CASSHRPTTGSEQYF. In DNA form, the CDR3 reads TGTGCCAGTAGCCATCGGCCCACGACCGGGTCTGAGCAGTACTTC.